This TCR beta chain was documented in a study of blood T cells in healthy people across ages (dated by TCRdb to the mid-2010s). General notes on the study: Template switching captured roughly one uniquely barcoded TCR beta cDNA molecule per two T cells in model experiments. To track age-related changes in TCR beta repertoire diversity, the study relied on deep sequencing normalized with unique cDNA molecular identifiers. Donors were grouped into four age groups: young (average about 15 years), middle-aged (around 39), aged (about 60) and long-lived (around 80). To avoid experimental bias, donors of different ages were spread randomly across the sequencing lanes. The study analyzed two additional independent replicas of 1 million unique cDNA reads from the same blood draw for two donors, one aged 18 to 30 and one aged 80 or older. What the research found in general, with its limitations: Since profiling was done on bulk unsorted PBMCs, naive and antigen-experienced compartments could not be conclusively compared. Compared with the aged group, the long-lived group had more naive CD4+ T cells, fewer expanded clones and increased TCR diversity, a pattern suggesting age selection. As age increased, observed TCR beta diversity per million T cells dropped in a roughly linear way, and a significant reduction was already evident by age 40. Estimates of total diversity from one million sequenced T cells were regarded as lower bounds and underestimates. Because donor CMV infection status was unknown, age-related changes in expanded clonotypes were potentially confounded. A strong correlation was found between observed TCR beta diversity and the percentage of naive T cells measured by flow cytometry.

Systemically healthy Caucasian individuals from Russia, around 39 in total and aged about 6 to 90 years, were included as donors. About 10 milliliters of peripheral blood were collected from each donor into EDTA-treated Vacutainer tubes. Ficoll-Paque density-gradient centrifugation was used to isolate PBMCs, with at least 6 million obtained per sample. Trizol reagent was used to extract total RNA from the PBMCs, yielding at least 6 micrograms per sample. Naive CD45RAhigh/CD27high T cell percentages were measured by flow cytometry on a PBMC aliquot from every donor. Library preparation used 5' RACE. The sequencer was an Illumina HiSeq 2500. A second PCR of 7 to 11 cycles was run with a J-beta primer mix and a sample-barcoded 5' primer. A unique molecular identifier was introduced onto each TCR beta cDNA molecule by a template-switch 5' adaptor carrying 12 random nucleotides. Each sample yielded at least 3 million CDR3-containing paired-end reads. First-strand cDNA synthesis was performed from all RNA using the Mint cDNA synthesis kit, with priming by a TRBC-specific oligonucleotide. Following uracil-DNA glycosylase treatment, all cDNA underwent a first 18-cycle PCR with the universal primers M1SS and BC2_uni_R. Per the source publication's procedure: For normalization, 1 million high-quality reads, each with a distinct molecular identifier, were randomly selected from each sample. Instead of being binned into consensus sequences, reads that shared molecular identifiers were thrown out. MiTCR, run with a Q25 quality threshold and the strictest error-elimination algorithm, handled CDR3 identification, clonotype clustering and error correction. Lower-bound total TCR beta diversity was estimated with a nonparametric unseen species model using Euler transformation. TCRdb cleaned the public reads at Q25 with fastp, built clones with MiXCR and kept in-frame beta chains. Identical CDR3 protein sequences are pooled into one entry, listed with their most common genes and DNA. The authors' filters were not applied to this entry. This sample has 920,000 or so distinct CDR3 sequences in its table, and under 45% of those were observed once. About 19% of the sample rests with the top ten.

In the case of this clonotype: Its binding antigen is unknown. The input lacks base qualities; no much larger clone sits a single base away.

The junction carries 13 bases between V and J, which are trimmed by 0 bases and 6 bases respectively. Inclusive of the bounding cysteine and phenylalanine, the CDR3 is 15 residues long. CDR3 DNA is the only sequence kept; it has 45 bases, read in frame from the first base. In the germline V gene (reference sequence), CDR1 corresponds to SGHKS and CDR2 to YYEKEE. The chain joins TRBV5-5 to TRBJ2-1; tentative D gene TRBD1, with 6 bases matching. Sequencing was carried out using blood. This clonotype was sampled from a woman between 55 and 75 years old in good health. The CDR3 region reads CASSLVVARGNEQFF. The nucleotide sequence is given as TGTGCCAGCAGCTTGGTAGTGGCCAGGGGCAATGAGCAGTTCTTC.